The sequence of this T cell receptor beta chain was determined in a study of blood T cell repertoires in COVID-19. Whole-study context: T cells, B-cell-depleted T cells, or PBMCs provided the cDNA or gDNA that served as material.

Per the study methods: From reference gene primer amplification, estimates of nucleated cell counts were derived. Sequencing used immunoSEQ multiplex PCR; TCRdb keeps in-frame clones, though not all of them. The D gene and trimming were derived from the DNA, and the V and J assignments and clone size from that table. Of some 16,000 clones in the sample, 88% were seen once. Germline CDR1 reads MGHRA; CDR2 reads YSYEKL. This CDR3 contains 17 residues. V lost 3 bases, J lost 1 base, and 17 bases lay in between. The origin of this receptor is a human donor in a cohort sampled during active COVID-19. V usage is TRBV4-1 and J usage is TRBJ2-3; D perhaps matches TRBD2 (7 bases). Sequenced: peripheral blood. The CDR3 sequence: CASSHAPRGAGTDTQYF. The CDR3 region has the DNA TGCGCCAGCAGCCACGCCCCCCGGGGGGCGGGCACAGATACGCAGTATTTT.